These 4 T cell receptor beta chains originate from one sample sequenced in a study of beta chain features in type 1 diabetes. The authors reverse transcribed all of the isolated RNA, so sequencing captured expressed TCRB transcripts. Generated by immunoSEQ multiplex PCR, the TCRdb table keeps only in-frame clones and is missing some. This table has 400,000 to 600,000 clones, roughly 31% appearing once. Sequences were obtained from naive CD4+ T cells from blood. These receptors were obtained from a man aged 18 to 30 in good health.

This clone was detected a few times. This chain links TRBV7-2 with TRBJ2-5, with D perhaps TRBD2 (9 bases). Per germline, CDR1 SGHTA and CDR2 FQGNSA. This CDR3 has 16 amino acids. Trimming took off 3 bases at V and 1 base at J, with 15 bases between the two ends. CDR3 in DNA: TGTGCCAGCAGCTTGCGGGAGGGGACAGGCCAAGAGACCCAGTACTTC. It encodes CASSLREGTGQETQYF.

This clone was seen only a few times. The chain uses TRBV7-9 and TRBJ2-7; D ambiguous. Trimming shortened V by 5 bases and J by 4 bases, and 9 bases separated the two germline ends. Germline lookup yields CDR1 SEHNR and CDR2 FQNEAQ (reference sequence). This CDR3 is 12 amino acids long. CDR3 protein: CASSHSGYEQYF. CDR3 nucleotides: TGTGCCAGCAGCCACAGTGGGTACGAGCAGTACTTC.

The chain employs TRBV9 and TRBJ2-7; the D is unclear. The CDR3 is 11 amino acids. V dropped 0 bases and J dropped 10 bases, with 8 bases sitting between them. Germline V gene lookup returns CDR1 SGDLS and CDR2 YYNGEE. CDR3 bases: TGTGCCAGCAGCGTAGCAGCAGGACAGTACTTC. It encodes CASSVAAGQYF.

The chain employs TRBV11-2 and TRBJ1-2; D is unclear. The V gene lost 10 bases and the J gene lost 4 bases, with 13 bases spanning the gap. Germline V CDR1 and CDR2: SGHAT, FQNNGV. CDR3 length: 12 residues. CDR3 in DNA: TGTGCCACCTCGGTGGGCCCCTATGGCTACACCTTC. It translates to CATSVGPYGYTF.